The next 14 T cell receptor beta chains were all read from a single sample in a study of OX40 agonist ivuxolimab in advanced cancers. The repertoire was sequenced with immunoSEQ multiplex PCR; TCRdb's copy has only in-frame clones and lacks some. The table has tens of thousands of clones, roughly 87% seen once. Sequenced material: CD4+ or CD8+ T cells sorted from blood, taken in a trial of the OX40 agonist ivuxolimab. The receptors were gathered from an adult with an advanced solid tumor such as melanoma, head and neck, liver or kidney cancer.

As to this clone: Other DNA sequences in the sample encode the same CDR3. The chain has TRBV19 and TRBJ1-5, with 11 bases that match TRBD1. With 3 bases clipped from V and 7 bases from J, the junction kept 2 bases outside the gene matches. The CDR3 spans 14 residues. Germline V gene sequence: CDR1 LNHDA, CDR2 SQIVND (reference sequence). CDR3 sequence: CASSIGQGAQPQHF. CDR3 DNA sequence: TGTGCCAGTAGTATCGGACAGGGGGCACAGCCCCAGCATTTT.

The V gene is TRBV19, the J gene TRBJ1-2; 7 bases agree with TRBD1. Germline V CDR1 and CDR2: LNHDA, SQIVND (reference sequence). With V trimmed by 6 bases and J by 6 bases, 16 bases remained unmatched. CDR3 size: 16 residues. CDR3 loop: CASRNILRQGGDGYTF. The CDR3 nucleotides are TGTGCCAGTAGAAATATCCTCCGGCAGGGGGGGGATGGCTACACCTTC. Together with reference TRBV19 and TRBJ1-2, the CDR3 gives the full variable domain: DGGITQSPKYLFRKEGQNVTLSCEQNLNHDAMYWYRQDPGQGLRLIYYSQIVNDFQKGDIAEGYSVSREKKESFPLTVTSAQKNPTAFYLCASRNILRQGGDGYTFGSGTRLTVV.

This chain links TRBV6-5 with TRBJ1-6; 10 positions match TRBD1. Germline V gene data show CDR1 as MNHEY and CDR2 as SVGAGI. With V trimmed by 2 bases and J by 7 bases, 2 bases remained unmatched. The CDR3 has 15 amino acids. CDR3 bases: TGTGCCAGCAGTTACCGGGACAGGGGAAATTCACCCCTCCACTTT. This gives the protein CASSYRDRGNSPLHF.

The rearrangement links TRBV7-2 to TRBJ1-2; no clear D. The CDR3 is 15 amino acids. The germline V and J ends were trimmed by 1 base and 2 bases, with 11 bases remaining between them. Germline V gene data show CDR1 as SGHTA and CDR2 as FQGNSA. The CDR3 DNA follows: TGTGCCAGCAGCTTAGTTATAGGGTGGAACTATGGCTACACCTTC. This codes for CASSLVIGWNYGYTF.

Points on this clone: A much more abundant neighbour one base away suggests this may be a read error. V and J are TRBV6-1 and TRBJ1-2; 8 bases agree with TRBD1. Germline V gene sequence: CDR1 MNHNS, CDR2 SASEGT. This CDR3 contains 13 residues. The CDR3 is CASSEQGAYGHTF. The DNA of the CDR3 is TGTGCCAGCAGTGAACAGGGGGCCTATGGCCACACCTTC.

The chain carries TRBV6-1 and TRBJ1-2, with D unclear. Trimming removed 7 bases at V and 4 bases at J, with 16 bases between. The CDR3 spans 14 residues. Germline CDR1 reads MNHNS; CDR2 reads SASEGT. The chain's CDR3 is CASTPGSSVYGYTF. The CDR3 bases are TGTGCCAGCACCCCCGGGTCCTCGGTCTATGGCTACACCTTC.

This clone was found many times. The V and J genes are TRBV4-1 and TRBJ1-2, with D perhaps matching TRBD1 (6 bases). The CDR3 extends over 14 amino acids. With 1 base removed from V and 8 bases from J, the gap between germline ends came to 14 bases. CDR1 MGHRA and CDR2 YSYEKL come from the germline V gene. CDR3 coding DNA: TGCGCCAGCAGCCAAGTACGTCGGGGGCAGGGCTACACCTTC. Translated: CASSQVRRGQGYTF.

V gene TRBV15 combines with J gene TRBJ2-7; D is uncertain. The germline V and J ends were trimmed by 1 base and 1 base, with 8 bases remaining between them. This CDR3 has 14 residues. In germline, CDR1 is LNHNV, CDR2 YYDKDF (reference sequence). The CDR3, as DNA: TGTGCCACCAGCAGAGGGCAGGCTTCCTACGAGCAGTACTTC. It translates to CATSRGQASYEQYF.

J is TRBJ1-6 and V is TRBV5-1; D perhaps matches TRBD1 (5 bases). The CDR3 is 15 residues long. V was cut by 4 bases and J by 4 bases, with 12 bases left in between. Germline V CDR1 and CDR2: SGHRS, YFSETQ. The CDR3 loop reads CASSQDSPYNSPLHF. The CDR3 coding sequence is TGCGCCAGCAGCCAAGACAGTCCTTATAATTCACCCCTCCACTTT.

This sequence joins TRBV10-2 and TRBJ1-1; D is unclear. V lost 3 bases to trimming and J lost 4 bases, with 9 bases between them. CDR3 size: 13 residues. Germline assignment: CDR1 WSHSY and CDR2 SAAADI. For the CDR3, the DNA is TGCGCCAGCAGTGACCCAGAAAGCACTGAAGCTTTCTTT. Its protein is CASSDPESTEAFF.

Only one count was recorded for this clone. The genes are TRBV12-2 and TRBJ2-3; the DNA was not used to check the table's D call, TRBD2. TRBV12-2 is classified as a pseudogene. CDR3 length equals 17 residues. The CDR3 loop reads CASRLDQSSGNTDTQYF. CDR3 in DNA: TGTGCAAGTCGCTTAGATCAGTCTAGCGGGAACACAGATACGCAGTATTTT.

The chain couples TRBV4-2 to TRBJ2-7, with 10 bases aligning to TRBD2. Germline V lookup: CDR1 LGHNA, CDR2 YNFKEQ. V gave up 0 bases and J gave up 6 bases; unmatched junction bases: 14. The CDR3 runs to 18 residues. CDR3 protein: CASSQELLAGPLLVEQYF. CDR3 coding DNA: TGTGCCAGCAGCCAAGAATTACTAGCGGGACCCCTTTTAGTCGAGCAGTACTTC.

The V and J genes are TRBV6-1 and TRBJ2-3, with D perhaps TRBD2 (5 bases). Germline CDR1 is MNHNS and CDR2 is SASEGT. The CDR3 is 14 amino acids. Between the trimmed V and J ends, which lost 6 bases and 0 bases, there was a span of 10 bases. The CDR3 DNA sequence: TGTGCCAGCAGAATATCTAGCAGCACAGATACGCAGTATTTT. Protein: CASRISSSTDTQYF.

This clone is a singleton in its sample. The genes are TRBV7-9 and TRBJ2-3; D perhaps matches TRBD2 (6 bases). The V gene's germline CDR1 is SEHNR and CDR2 FQNEAQ (reference sequence). V was pared by 4 bases and J by 2 bases, with 13 bases between. The CDR3 loop spans 15 amino acids. CDR3: CASSSPGLPTDTQYF. DNA for the CDR3: TGTGCCAGCAGCTCCCCGGGACTTCCCACAGATACGCAGTATTTT.